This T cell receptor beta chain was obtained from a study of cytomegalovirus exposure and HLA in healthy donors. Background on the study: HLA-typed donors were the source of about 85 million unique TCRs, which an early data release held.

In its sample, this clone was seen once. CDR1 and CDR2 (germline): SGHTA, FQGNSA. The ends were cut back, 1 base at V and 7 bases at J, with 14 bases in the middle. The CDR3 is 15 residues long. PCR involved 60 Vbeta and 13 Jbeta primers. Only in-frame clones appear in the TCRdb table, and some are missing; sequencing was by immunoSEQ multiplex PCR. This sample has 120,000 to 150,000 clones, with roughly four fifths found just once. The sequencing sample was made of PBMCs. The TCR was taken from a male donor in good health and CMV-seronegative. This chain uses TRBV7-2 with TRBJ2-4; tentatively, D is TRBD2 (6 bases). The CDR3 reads CASSLGGGIGNIQYF. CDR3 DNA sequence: TGTGCCAGCAGCTTAGGGGGCGGGATCGGGAACATTCAGTACTTC.